This TCR beta chain was found in a study of T cell repertoires in cytomegalovirus infection (dated by TCRdb to the late 2010s). For the wider study: Recently identified HLA-C-restricted CMV epitopes, whose presentation resists viral immunomodulation, were targeted by peptide stimulations together with well-studied HLA-B-restricted epitopes. Donor HLA type was relevant to the analysis, as public TCR beta signatures indicated carriage of CMV infection together with the matching HLA type.

The CDR3 sequence holds 15 residues, the cysteine and phenylalanine included. Of the read, only the CDR3 DNA is kept; its 45 bases are in frame from base 1. Trimming costs V 8 bases and J 6 bases, and their ends lie 23 bases apart. Findings and caveats that apply to the study as a whole: In the ex vivo response, HLA-C-restricted CMV-specific TCR beta clonotypes were dominant, and in two of eight donors the single most frequent clonotype came from this HLA-C-restricted group. Cumulative frequency of public TCR beta family members discriminated carriers of CMV infection plus the relevant HLA type in this cohort and an independent approximately 350-donor cohort.

The label giving this sample's treatment or condition can be read as: in vitro stimulation with specific CMV peptide epitopes to enrich CMV-specific T cells. The data were produced on an Illumina HiSeq 1500. TCRdb reworked the public reads: Q25 trimming with fastp, MiXCR clone assembly, productive beta chains retained. Identical CDR3 proteins give one entry, which carries the most common genes and DNA. The sample profile shows about 130,000 distinct CDR3 sequences; 32% of them were found once. About 56% of the sample rests with the top ten. This clonotype has only one observation. No antigen is known for it. No base quality values were provided; no much bigger clone lies one nucleotide off. One read alone lends weak support.

The sequence was obtained from a human donor in good health (CMV status not recorded). Some clones in this sample may be carry-over from other donors' samples. The sequenced sample was CD8+ T cells from cultured PBMCs, obtained from culture after CMV antigen stimulation. The chain is assembled from TRBV5-3 and TRBJ1-2, with no confidently assigned D gene. TRBV5-3 is given ORF status, its function remaining uncertain. The nucleotide sequence is TGTGCCAGCACCCAAGAACGGTCCGGGCGGAATGGCTACACCTTC. It specifies CASTQERSGRNGYTF.